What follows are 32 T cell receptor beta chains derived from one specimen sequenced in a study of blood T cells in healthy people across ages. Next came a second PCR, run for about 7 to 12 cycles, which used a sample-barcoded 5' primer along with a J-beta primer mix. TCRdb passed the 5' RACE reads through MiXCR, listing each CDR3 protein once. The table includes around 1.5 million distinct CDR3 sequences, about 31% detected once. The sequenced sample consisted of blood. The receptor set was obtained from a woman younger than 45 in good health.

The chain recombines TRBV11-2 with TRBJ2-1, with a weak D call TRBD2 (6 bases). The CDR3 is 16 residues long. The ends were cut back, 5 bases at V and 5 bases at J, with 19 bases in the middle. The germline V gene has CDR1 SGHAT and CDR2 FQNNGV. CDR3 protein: CASSARRDFTDNEQFF. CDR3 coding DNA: TGTGCCAGCAGCGCCCGCCGGGACTTTACTGACAATGAGCAGTTCTTC.

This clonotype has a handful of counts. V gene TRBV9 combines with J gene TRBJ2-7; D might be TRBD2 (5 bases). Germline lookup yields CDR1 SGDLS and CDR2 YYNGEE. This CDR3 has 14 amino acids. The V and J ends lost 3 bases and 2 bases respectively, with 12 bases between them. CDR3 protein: CASSAGSGAYEQYF. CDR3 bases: TGTGCCAGCAGCGCGGGGAGCGGAGCCTACGAGCAGTACTTC. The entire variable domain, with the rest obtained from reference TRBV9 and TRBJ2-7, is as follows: DSGVTQTPKHLITATGQRVTLRCSPRSGDLSVYWYQQSLDQGLQFLIQYYNGEERAKGNILERFSAQQFPDLHSELNLSSLELGDSALYFCASSAGSGAYEQYFGPGTRLTVT.

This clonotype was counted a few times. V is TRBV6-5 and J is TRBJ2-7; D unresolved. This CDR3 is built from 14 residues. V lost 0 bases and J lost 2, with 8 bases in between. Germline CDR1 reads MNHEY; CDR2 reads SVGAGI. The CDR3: CASSYSMDAYEQYF. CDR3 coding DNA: TGTGCCAGCAGTTACTCGATGGACGCCTACGAGCAGTACTTC.

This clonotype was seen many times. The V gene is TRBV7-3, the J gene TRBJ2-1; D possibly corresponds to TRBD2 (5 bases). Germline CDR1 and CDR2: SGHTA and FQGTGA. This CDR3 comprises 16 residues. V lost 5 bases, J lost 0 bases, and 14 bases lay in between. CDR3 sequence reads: CASSPSADSSYNEQFF. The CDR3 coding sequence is TGTGCCAGCAGCCCGTCAGCGGACTCCTCCTACAATGAGCAGTTCTTC.

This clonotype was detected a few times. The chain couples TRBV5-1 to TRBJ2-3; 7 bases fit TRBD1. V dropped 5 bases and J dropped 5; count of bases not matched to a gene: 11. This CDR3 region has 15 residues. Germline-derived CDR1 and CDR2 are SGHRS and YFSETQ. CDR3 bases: TGCGCCAGCAGAGGCAGGACAGGCGGTGAAGATACGCAGTATTTT. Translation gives CASRGRTGGEDTQYF.

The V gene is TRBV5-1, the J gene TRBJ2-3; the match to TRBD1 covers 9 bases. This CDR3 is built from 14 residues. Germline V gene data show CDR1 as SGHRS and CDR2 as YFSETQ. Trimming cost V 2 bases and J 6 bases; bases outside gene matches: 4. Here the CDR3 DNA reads TGCGCCAGCAGCTTCGGACAGGGGTACGATACGCAGTATTTT. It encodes CASSFGQGYDTQYF.

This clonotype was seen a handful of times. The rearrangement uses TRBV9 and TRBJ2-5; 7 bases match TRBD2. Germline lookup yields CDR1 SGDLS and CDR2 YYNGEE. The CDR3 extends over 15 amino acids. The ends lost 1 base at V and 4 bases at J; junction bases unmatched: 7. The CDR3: CASSVSAGVGETQYF. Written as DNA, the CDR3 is TGTGCCAGCAGCGTATCCGCGGGAGTAGGAGAGACCCAGTACTTC. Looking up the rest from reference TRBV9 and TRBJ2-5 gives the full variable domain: DSGVTQTPKHLITATGQRVTLRCSPRSGDLSVYWYQQSLDQGLQFLIQYYNGEERAKGNILERFSAQQFPDLHSELNLSSLELGDSALYFCASSVSAGVGETQYFGPGTRLLVL.

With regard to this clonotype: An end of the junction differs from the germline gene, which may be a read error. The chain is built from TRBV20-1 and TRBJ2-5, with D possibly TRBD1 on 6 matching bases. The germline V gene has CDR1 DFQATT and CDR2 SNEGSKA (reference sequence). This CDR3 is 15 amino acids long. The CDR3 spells CGARGPGQIEETQYF. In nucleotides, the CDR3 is TGCGGTGCTAGGGGACCCGGACAGATTGAAGAGACCCAGTACTTC.

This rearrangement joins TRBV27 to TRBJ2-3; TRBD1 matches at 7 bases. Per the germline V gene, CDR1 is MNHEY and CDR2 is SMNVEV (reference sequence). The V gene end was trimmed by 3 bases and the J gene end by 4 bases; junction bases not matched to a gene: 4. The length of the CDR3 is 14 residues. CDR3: CASSFDRAPDTQYF. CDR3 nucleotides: TGTGCCAGCAGTTTCGACAGGGCCCCAGATACGCAGTATTTT.

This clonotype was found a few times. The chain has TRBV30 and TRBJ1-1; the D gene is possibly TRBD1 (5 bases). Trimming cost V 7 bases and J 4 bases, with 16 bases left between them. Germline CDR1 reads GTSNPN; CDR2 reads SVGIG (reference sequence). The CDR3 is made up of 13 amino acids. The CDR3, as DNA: TGTGCCTACCGACAGTGGAGAGGCACTGAAGCTTTCTTT. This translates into CAYRQWRGTEAFF.

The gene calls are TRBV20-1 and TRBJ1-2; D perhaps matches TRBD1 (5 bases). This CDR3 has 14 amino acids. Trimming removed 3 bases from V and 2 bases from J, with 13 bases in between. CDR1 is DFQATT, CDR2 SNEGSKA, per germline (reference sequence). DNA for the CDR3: TGCAGTGCTAGTGAGCAGGGCTTCAACTATGGCTACACCTTC. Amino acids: CSASEQGFNYGYTF.

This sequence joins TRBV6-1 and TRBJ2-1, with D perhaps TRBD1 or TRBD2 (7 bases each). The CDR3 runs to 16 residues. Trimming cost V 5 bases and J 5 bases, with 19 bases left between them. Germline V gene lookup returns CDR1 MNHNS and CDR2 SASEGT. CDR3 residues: CASSSHRGGKNNEQFF. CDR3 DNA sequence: TGTGCCAGCAGTTCCCACAGGGGAGGGAAGAACAATGAGCAGTTCTTC.

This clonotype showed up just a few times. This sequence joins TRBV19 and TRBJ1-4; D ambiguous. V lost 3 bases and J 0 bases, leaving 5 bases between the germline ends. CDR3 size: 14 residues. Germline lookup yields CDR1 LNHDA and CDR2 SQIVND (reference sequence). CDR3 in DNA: TGTGCCAGTAGTATCGGTGCAACTAATGAAAAACTGTTTTTT. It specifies CASSIGATNEKLFF.

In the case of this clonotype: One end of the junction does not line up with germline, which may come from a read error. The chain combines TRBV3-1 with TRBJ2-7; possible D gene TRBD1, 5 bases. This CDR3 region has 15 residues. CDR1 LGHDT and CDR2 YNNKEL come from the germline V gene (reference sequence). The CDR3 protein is CASRQGPGHFYEQYF. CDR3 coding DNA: TGTGCCAGCAGGCAAGGCCCAGGGCACTTCTACGAGCAGTACTTC.

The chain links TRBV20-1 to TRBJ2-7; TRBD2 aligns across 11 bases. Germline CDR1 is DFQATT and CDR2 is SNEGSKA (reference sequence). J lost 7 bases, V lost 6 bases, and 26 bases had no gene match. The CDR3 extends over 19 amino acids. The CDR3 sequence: CSAPLLTGLAGGPFGEQYF. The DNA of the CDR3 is TGCAGTGCCCCTCTTCTGACAGGTTTAGCGGGAGGGCCGTTTGGGGAGCAGTACTTC.

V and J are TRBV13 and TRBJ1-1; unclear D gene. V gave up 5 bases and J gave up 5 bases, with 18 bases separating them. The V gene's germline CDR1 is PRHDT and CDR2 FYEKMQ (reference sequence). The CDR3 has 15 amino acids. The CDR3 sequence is CASSDPSGTGTEAFF. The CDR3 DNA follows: TGTGCCAGCAGCGATCCCTCGGGAACGGGGACTGAAGCTTTCTTT.

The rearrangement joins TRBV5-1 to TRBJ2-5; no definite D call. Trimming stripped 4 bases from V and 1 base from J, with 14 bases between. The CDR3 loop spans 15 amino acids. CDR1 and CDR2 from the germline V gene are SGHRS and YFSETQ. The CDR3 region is CASSRTAVVQETQYF. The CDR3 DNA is TGCGCCAGCAGCCGGACGGCCGTGGTCCAAGAGACCCAGTACTTC.

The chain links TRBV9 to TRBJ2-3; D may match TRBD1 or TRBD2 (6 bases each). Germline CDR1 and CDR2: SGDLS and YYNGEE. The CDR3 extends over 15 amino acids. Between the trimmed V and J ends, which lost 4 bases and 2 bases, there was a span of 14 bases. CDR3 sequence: CASSKRGEFTDTQYF. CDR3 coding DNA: TGTGCCAGCAGCAAGAGGGGGGAGTTCACAGATACGCAGTATTTT.

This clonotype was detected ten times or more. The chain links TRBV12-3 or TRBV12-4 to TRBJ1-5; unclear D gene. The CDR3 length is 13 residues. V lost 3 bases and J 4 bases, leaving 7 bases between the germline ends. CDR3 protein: CASSFHSNQPQHF. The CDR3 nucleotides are TGTGCCAGCAGTTTTCATTCGAATCAGCCCCAGCATTTT.

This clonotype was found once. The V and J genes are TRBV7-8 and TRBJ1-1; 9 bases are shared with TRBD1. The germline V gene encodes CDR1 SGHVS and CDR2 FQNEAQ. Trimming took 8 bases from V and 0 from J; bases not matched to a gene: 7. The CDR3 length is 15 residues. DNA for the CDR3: TGTGCCAGCCAACAGGGGGCCTGGATGAACACTGAAGCTTTCTTT. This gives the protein CASQQGAWMNTEAFF.

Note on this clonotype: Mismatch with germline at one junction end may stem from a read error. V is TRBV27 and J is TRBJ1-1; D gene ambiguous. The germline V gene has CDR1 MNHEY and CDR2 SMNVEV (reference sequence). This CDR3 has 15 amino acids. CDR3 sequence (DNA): TGTGCCTGCAGTCCCCGCCCTAGCCTACACACTGAAGCTTTCTTT. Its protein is CACSPRPSLHTEAFF.

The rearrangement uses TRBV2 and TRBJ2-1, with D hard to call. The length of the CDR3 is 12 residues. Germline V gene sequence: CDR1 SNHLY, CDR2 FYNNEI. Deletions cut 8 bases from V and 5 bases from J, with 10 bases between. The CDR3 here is CASAALDNEQFF. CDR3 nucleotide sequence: TGTGCCAGCGCCGCCTTGGACAATGAGCAGTTCTTC.

The CDR3 DNA reads TGCAGCGTTGAGGGGCCGGGTCAGCCCCAGTATTTT. It yields the protein CSVEGPGQPQYF. The rearrangement links TRBV29-1 to TRBJ1-5; D might be TRBD1 (5 bases). The J call is in doubt because the DNA end fits TRBJ2-3 better. The CDR3 totals 12 residues. Germline V CDR1 and CDR2: SQVTM, ANQGSEA.

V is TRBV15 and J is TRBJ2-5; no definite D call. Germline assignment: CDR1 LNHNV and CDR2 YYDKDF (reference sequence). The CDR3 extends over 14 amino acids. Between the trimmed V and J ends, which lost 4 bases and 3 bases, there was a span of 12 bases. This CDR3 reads CATSNWGIEETQYF. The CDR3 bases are TGTGCCACCAGCAATTGGGGAATCGAAGAGACCCAGTACTTC.

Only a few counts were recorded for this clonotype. CDR3 loop: CASSWDSGHEQYF. CDR3 coding DNA: TGTGCCAGCAGCTGGGACAGCGGCCACGAGCAGTACTTC. V and J are TRBV11-2 and TRBJ2-7; 7 nucleotides agree with TRBD1. Unmatched junction bases numbered 5, after V lost 4 bases and J lost 5 bases. The CDR3 spans 13 residues. The germline gives CDR1 SGHAT, CDR2 FQNNGV.

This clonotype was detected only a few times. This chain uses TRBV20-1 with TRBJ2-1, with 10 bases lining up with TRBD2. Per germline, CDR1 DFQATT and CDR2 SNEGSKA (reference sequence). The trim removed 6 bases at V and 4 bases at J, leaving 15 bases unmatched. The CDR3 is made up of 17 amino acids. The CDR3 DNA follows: TGCAGTGCCCGGCCCCAGCGGGGGGGTCCATTTTACAATGAGCAGTTCTTC. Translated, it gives CSARPQRGGPFYNEQFF.

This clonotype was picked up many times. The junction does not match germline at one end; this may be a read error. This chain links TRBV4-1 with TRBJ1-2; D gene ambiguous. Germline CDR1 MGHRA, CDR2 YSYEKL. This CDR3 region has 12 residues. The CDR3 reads CASSQEGYGYTF. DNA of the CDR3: TGTGCCAGCAGCCAGGAGGGCTATGGCTACACCTTC.

Here the CDR3 reads CAISADKGGYGYTF. In DNA form, the CDR3 reads TGTGCCATCAGTGCCGATAAAGGTGGCTATGGCTACACCTTC. This chain connects TRBV10-3 to TRBJ1-2; D unresolved. This CDR3 has 14 residues. With 4 bases removed from V and 4 bases from J, the gap between germline ends came to 13 bases. The germline V gene has CDR1 ENHRY and CDR2 SYGVKD.

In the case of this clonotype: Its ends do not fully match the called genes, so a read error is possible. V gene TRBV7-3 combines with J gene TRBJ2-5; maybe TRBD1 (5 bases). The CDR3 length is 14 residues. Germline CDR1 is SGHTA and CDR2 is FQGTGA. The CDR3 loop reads CASSLGVDQEAQYF. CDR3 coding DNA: TGTGCCAGCAGCCTAGGGGTTGACCAAGAGGCCCAGTACTTC.

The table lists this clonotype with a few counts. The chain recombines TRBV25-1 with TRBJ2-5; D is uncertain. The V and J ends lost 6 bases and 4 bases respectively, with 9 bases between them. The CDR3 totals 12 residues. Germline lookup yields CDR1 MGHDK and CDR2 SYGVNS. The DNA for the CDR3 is TGTGCCAGCAGGGCCCCAGGAGAGACCCAGTACTTC. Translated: CASRAPGETQYF.

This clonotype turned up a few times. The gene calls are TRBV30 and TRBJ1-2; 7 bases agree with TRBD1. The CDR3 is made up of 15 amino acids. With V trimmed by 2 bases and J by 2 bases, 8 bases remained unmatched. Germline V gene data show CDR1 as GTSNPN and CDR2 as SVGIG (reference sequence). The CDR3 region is CAWSLWTGGNYGYTF. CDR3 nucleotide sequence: TGTGCCTGGAGTCTCTGGACAGGCGGAAACTATGGCTACACCTTC. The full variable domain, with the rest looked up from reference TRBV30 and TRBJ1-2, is SQTIHQWPATLVQPVGSPLSLECTVEGTSNPNLYWYRQAAGRGLQLLFYSVGIGQISSEVPQNLSASRPQDRQFILSSKKLLLSDSGFYLCAWSLWTGGNYGYTFGSGTRLTVV.

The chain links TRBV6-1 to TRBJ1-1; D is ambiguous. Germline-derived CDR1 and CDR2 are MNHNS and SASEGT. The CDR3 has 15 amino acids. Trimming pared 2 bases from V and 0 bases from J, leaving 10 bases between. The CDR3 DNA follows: TGTGCCAGCAGTGAACAGGAGGCTTTGAACACTGAAGCTTTCTTT. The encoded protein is CASSEQEALNTEAFF.